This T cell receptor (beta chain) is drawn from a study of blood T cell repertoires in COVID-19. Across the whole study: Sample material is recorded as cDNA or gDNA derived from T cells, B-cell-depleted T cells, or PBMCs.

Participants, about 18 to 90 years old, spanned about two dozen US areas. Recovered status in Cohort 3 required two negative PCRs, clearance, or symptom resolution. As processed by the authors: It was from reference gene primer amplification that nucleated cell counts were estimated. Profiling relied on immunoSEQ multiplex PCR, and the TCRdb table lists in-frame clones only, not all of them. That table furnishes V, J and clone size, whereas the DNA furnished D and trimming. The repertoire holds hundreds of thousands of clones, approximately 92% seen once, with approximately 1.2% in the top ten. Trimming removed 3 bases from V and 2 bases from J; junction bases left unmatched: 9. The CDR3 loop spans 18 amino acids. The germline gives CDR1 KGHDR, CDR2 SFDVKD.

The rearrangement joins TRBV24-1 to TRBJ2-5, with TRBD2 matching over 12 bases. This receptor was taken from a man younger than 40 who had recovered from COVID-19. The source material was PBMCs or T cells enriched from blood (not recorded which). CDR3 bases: TGTGCCACCAGTGATCCCCGGACTAGCGGGAATATACAAGAGACCCAGTACTTC. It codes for CATSDPRTSGNIQETQYF.